This T cell receptor (beta chain) was recorded in a study of cytotoxic CD8 clonotypes in ibrutinib-treated CLL. For the study at large: After treatment lasting a median 12 months, range 6 to 36, response samples were collected.

CDR1 and CDR2 (germline): SGHRS, YFSETQ. The CDR3 sequence is 14 residues long. V was cut by 0 bases and J by 3 bases, with 10 bases left in between. Sequencing sought depths of 1 in 200,000 to 1 in 1 million T cells. TCRdb's table, derived via immunoSEQ multiplex PCR, lists solely in-frame clones and lacks some. The sample holds around 150,000 clones, approximately 91% seen once. Sequenced material: PBMCs, taken at disease progression, from a patient treated with ibrutinib. The sequence was collected from a human donor with chronic lymphocytic leukemia. The chain links TRBV5-1 to TRBJ2-7; D gene ambiguous. DNA of the CDR3: TGCGCCAGCAGCTTGGACGGTTCAGTCTACGAGCAGTACTTC. Its translation: CASSLDGSVYEQYF.